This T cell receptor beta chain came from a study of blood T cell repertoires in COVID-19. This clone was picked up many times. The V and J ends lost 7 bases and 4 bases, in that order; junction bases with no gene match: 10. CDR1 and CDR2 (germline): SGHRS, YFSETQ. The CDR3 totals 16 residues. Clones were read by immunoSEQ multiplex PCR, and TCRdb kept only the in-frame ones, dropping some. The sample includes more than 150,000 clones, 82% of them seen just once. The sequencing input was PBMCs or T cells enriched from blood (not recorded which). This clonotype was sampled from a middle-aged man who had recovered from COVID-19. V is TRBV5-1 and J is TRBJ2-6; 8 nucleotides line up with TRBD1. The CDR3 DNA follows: TGCGCCAGCGGAGGGGACAGGAAAAGAGGGGCCAACGTCCTGACTTTC. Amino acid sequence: CASGGDRKRGANVLTF. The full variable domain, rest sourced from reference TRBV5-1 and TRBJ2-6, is KAGVTQTPRYLIKTRGQQVTLSCSPISGHRSVSWYQQTPGQGLQFLFEYFSETQRNKGNFPGRFSGRQFSNSRSEMNVSTLELGDSALYLCASGGDRKRGANVLTFGAGSRLTVL.